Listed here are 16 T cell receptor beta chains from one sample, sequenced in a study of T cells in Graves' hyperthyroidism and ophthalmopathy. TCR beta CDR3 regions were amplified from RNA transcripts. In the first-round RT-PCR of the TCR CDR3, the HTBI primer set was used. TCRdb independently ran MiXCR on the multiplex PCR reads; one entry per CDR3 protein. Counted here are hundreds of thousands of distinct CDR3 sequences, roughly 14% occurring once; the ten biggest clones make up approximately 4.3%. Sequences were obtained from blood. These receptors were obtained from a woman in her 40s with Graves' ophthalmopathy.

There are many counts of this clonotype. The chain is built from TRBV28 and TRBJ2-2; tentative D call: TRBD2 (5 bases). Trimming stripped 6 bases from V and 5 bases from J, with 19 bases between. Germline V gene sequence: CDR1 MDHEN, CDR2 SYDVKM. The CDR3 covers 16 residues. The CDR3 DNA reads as TGTGCCAGCAGCCACCACGGGGTCCCCCAAACCGGGGAGCTGTTTTTT. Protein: CASSHHGVPQTGELFF.

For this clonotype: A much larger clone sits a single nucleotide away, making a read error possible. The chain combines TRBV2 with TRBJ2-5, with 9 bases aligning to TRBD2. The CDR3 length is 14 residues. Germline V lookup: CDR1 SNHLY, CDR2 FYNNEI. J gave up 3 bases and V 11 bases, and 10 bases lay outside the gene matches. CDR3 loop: CAGNPGLAKETQYF. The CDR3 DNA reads TGTGCCGGCAACCCGGGACTAGCAAAAGAGACCCAGTACTTC.

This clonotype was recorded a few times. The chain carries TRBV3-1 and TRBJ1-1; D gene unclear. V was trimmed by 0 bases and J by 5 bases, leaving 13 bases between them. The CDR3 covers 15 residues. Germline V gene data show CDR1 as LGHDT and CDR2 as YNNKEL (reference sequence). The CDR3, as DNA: TGTGCCAGCAGCCAAGACGGAGGGTTTAGGACTGAAGCTTTCTTT. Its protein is CASSQDGGFRTEAFF.

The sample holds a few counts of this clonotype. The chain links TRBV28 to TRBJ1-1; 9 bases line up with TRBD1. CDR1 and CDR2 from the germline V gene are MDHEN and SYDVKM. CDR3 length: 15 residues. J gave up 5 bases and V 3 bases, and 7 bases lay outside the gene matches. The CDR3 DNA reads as TGTGCCAGCAGTTTCCGCCACAGGGGGCAAACTGAAGCTTTCTTT. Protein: CASSFRHRGQTEAFF.

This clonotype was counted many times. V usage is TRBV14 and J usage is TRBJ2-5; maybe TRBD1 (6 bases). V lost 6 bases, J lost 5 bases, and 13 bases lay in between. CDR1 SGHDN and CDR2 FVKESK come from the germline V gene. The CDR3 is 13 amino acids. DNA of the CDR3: TGTGCCAGCAGACAGGGCGGAATCGAGACCCAGTACTTC. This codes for CASRQGGIETQYF.

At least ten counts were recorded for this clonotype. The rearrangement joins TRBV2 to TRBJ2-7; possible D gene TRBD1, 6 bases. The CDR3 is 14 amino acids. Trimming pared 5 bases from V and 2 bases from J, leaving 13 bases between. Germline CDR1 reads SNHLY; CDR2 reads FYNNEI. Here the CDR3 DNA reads TGTGCCAGCAGTATCCAGGGGACCCCCTACGAGCAGTACTTC. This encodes CASSIQGTPYEQYF.

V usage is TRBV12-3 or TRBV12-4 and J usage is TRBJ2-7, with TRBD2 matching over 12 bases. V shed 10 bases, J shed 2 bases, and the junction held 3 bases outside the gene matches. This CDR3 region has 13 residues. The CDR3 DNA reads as TGTGCCACCACTAGCGGGAGGACCTACGAGCAGTACTTC. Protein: CATTSGRTYEQYF.

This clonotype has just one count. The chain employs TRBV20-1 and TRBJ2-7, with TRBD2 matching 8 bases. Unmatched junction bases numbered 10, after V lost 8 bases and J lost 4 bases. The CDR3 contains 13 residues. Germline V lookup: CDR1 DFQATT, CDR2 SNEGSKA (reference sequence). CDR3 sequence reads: CSISGRVGYEQYF. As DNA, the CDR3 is TGCAGTATCAGCGGGAGAGTTGGGTACGAGCAGTACTTC.

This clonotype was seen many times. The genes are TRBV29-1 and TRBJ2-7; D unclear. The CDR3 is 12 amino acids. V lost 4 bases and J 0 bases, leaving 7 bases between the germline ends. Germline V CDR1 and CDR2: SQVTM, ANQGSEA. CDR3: CSVVDSSYEQYF. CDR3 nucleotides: TGCAGCGTTGTGGATTCCTCCTACGAGCAGTACTTC.

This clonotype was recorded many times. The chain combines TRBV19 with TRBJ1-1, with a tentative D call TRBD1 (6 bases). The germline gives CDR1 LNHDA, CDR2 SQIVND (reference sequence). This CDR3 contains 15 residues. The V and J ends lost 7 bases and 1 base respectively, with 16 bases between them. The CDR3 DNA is TGTGCCAGTACCTATGAAGGGGGGCAGAACACTGAAGCTTTCTTT. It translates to CASTYEGGQNTEAFF.

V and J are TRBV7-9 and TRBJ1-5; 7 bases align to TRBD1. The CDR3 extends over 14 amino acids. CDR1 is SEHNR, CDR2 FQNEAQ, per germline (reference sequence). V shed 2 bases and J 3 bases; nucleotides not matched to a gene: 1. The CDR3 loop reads CASSLQGDNQPQHF. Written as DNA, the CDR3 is TGTGCCAGCAGCTTACAGGGGGACAATCAGCCCCAGCATTTT.

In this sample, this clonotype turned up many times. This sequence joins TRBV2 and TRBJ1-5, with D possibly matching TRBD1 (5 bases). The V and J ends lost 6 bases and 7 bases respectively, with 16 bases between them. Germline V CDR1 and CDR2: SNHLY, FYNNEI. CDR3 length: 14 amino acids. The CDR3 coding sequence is TGTGCCAGCAGGCCAGAAAGGGGAGGGCAGCCCCAGCATTTT. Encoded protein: CASRPERGGQPQHF.

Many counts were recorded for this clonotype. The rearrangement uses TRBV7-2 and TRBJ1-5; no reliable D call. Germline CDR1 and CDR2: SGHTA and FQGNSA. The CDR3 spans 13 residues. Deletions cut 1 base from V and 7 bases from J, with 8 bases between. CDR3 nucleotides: TGTGCCAGCAGCTTAGGACACTGGCAGCCCCAGCATTTT. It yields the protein CASSLGHWQPQHF. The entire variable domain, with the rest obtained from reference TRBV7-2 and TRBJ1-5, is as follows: GAGVSQSPSNKVTEKGKDVELRCDPISGHTALYWYRQSLGQGLEFLIYFQGNSAPDKSGLPSDRFSAERTGGSVSTLTIQRTQQEDSAVYLCASSLGHWQPQHFGDGTRLSIL.

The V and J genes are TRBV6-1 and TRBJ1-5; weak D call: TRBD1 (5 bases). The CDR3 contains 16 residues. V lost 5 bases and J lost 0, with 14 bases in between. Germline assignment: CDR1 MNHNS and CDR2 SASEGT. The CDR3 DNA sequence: TGTGCCAGCAGTCAAGACGTAGGGACTAGCAATCAGCCCCAGCATTTT. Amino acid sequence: CASSQDVGTSNQPQHF.

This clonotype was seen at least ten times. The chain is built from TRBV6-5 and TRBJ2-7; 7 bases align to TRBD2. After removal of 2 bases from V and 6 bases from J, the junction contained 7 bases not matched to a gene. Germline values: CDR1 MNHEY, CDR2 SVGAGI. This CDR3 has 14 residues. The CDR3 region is CASSYGPGGPEQYF. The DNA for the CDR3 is TGTGCCAGCAGTTACGGGCCGGGAGGACCCGAGCAGTACTTC.

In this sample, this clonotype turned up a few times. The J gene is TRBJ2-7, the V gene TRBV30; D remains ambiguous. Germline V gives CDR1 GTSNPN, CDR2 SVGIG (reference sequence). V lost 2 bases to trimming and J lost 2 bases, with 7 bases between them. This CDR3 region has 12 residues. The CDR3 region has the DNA TGTGCCTGGAGTCCCTCGGCCTACGAGCAGTACTTC. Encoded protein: CAWSPSAYEQYF.